This entry is about one T cell receptor beta chain. This sample was taken from a study of early T cells in non-severe SARS-CoV-2 infection. Background on the study: Sequencing targeted bulk RNA from unsorted whole blood, leaving chains unpaired.

TCRdb fed the 5' RACE reads into MiXCR, producing one record per CDR3 protein. Of approximately 71,000 distinct CDR3 sequences listed, around 10% were seen once; the top ten hold 4% to 5.5%. Germline V gene data show CDR1 as MNHEY and CDR2 as SVGAGI. Trimming shortened V by 5 bases and J by 14 bases, and 21 bases separated the two germline ends. The CDR3 is 14 amino acids. The specimen was whole blood. The receptor was derived from an adult who was a healthcare worker with PCR-confirmed SARS-CoV-2 infection or an uninfected control (not recorded which). The chain recombines TRBV6-5 with TRBJ2-2; maybe TRBD2 (6 bases). The CDR3 loop is CASSPKPGLIPLFF. The CDR3 DNA sequence: TGTGCCAGCAGTCCGAAACCGGGACTTATCCCTCTGTTTTTT.